A single sample gave rise to the 32 T cell receptor beta chains below, sequenced in a study of CD8 T cells in ankylosing spondylitis. Study conclusions and caveats: Ankylosing spondylitis blood appeared to carry a characteristic TCR beta motif of roughly 8 highly homologous variants.

TCRdb used MiXCR to reprocess the 5' RACE reads, holding one entry per CDR3 protein. The sample lists 700,000 to 1,000,000 distinct CDR3 sequences, approximately 10% occurring once. These receptors are not linked to any known antigen. The source material was blood, either unsorted or a sorted T cell fraction (not recorded which). The receptors come from a male donor with ankylosing spondylitis.

With regard to this clonotype: One end of the junction does not line up with germline, which may come from a read error. This rearrangement joins TRBV20-1 to TRBJ2-5; no firm D call. This CDR3 contains 16 residues. Germline loops: CDR1 DFQATT, CDR2 SNEGSKA (reference sequence). The CDR3 DNA sequence: TGCTGTGCTAGAGATTTTAGGAAGGGCAGCCAAGAGACCCAGTACTTC. It codes for CCARDFRKGSQETQYF.

This clonotype was seen more than once but under ten times. The V and J genes are TRBV10-3 and TRBJ1-1; D gene uncertain. V shed 4 bases and J shed 1 base, with 7 bases lying between them. The CDR3 runs to 13 residues. Looked up from germline, CDR1 is ENHRY and CDR2 is SYGVKD. The CDR3 DNA reads TGTGCCATCAGTGCCTCAGGGAACACTGAAGCTTTCTTT. This translates into CAISASGNTEAFF.

The J gene is TRBJ2-2, the V gene TRBV5-5; TRBD2 agrees at 9 bases. V was pared by 2 bases and J by 0 bases, with 2 bases of the junction left unmatched. Germline V gene lookup returns CDR1 SGHKS and CDR2 YYEKEE (reference sequence). CDR3 length: 16 residues. Here the CDR3 reads CASSFASGANTGELFF. CDR3 DNA: TGTGCCAGCAGCTTCGCTAGCGGGGCGAACACCGGGGAGCTGTTTTTT.

This clonotype was detected only a few times. The chain joins TRBV28 to TRBJ1-1; D is unclear. CDR1 and CDR2 from the germline V gene are MDHEN and SYDVKM. V was trimmed by 5 bases and J by 1 base, leaving 11 bases between them. The CDR3 runs to 14 residues. CDR3 protein: CASSQAAWNTEAFF. The CDR3 DNA reads as TGTGCCAGCAGTCAAGCAGCCTGGAACACTGAAGCTTTCTTT.

Only a few counts were recorded for this clonotype. The CDR3 DNA reads TGTGCCAGCGGCCGGACTAGCGGAGTAGGGATGGAGACCCAGTACTTC. Its translation is CASGRTSGVGMETQYF. The chain carries TRBV12-3 or TRBV12-4 and TRBJ2-5; 10 nucleotides align to TRBD2. The V segment lost 8 bases and the J segment 5 bases; nucleotides outside the gene matches: 14. The CDR3 is 16 amino acids.

This clonotype was seen more than once but under ten times. CDR3 coding DNA: TGTGCCTCATCGAAGGGGAGAACCGGGGAGCTGTTTTTT. This gives the protein CASSKGRTGELFF. The V call is TRBV11-3, the J call TRBJ2-2; D may be TRBD1 or TRBD2 (5 bases each). The germline V gene has CDR1 SGHNT and CDR2 YENEEA. V lost 11 bases and J lost 5, with 15 bases in between. The CDR3 runs to 13 residues.

As for this clonotype: It may be a read error: a sequence one base away is much more abundant. This CDR3 is CASSLVGRTGIDTQYF. The CDR3 nucleotides read TGCGCCAGCAGCTTGGTCGGCAGGACGGGCATAGATACGCAGTATTTT. This rearrangement joins TRBV5-1 to TRBJ2-3; no definite D call. V lost 0 bases and J lost 5, with 16 bases in between. The CDR3 loop spans 16 amino acids. Germline V gene data show CDR1 as SGHRS and CDR2 as YFSETQ.

Many counts were recorded for this clonotype. The J gene is TRBJ2-7, the V gene TRBV12-3 or TRBV12-4, with TRBD1 matching 7 bases. The V and J ends lost 2 bases and 4 bases, in that order; junction bases with no gene match: 11. CDR3 size: 16 residues. This CDR3 is CASSLYKGGALYEQYF. In DNA form, the CDR3 reads TGTGCCAGCAGTTTATATAAAGGGGGCGCTTTGTACGAGCAGTACTTC.

This clonotype was detected only a few times. The CDR3 loop reads CSARDSAKSTDTQYF. Here the CDR3 DNA reads TGCAGTGCTAGAGATTCGGCGAAATCCACAGATACGCAGTATTTT. J is TRBJ2-3 and V is TRBV20-1; no reliable D call. This CDR3 comprises 15 residues. Between the trimmed V and J ends, which lost 0 bases and 2 bases, there was a span of 12 bases. Germline CDR1 is DFQATT and CDR2 is SNEGSKA (reference sequence).

The chain carries TRBV5-1 and TRBJ2-1, with 10 bases matching TRBD1. V was clipped by 4 bases and J by 7 bases; unmatched bases: 8. Per germline, CDR1 SGHRS and CDR2 YFSETQ. This CDR3 is 15 amino acids long. DNA for the CDR3: TGCGCCAGCAGCCGCGGGACAGGGGATCTGAATGAGCAGTTCTTC. Translation: CASSRGTGDLNEQFF.

The rearrangement uses TRBV6-2 or TRBV6-3 and TRBJ1-1; 8 bases align to TRBD1. Germline CDR1 and CDR2: MNHEY and SVGEGT. Germline trimming cut 9 bases from V and 7 bases from J; bases unmatched to any gene: 10. The CDR3 sequence is 13 residues long. In DNA, the CDR3 is TGTGCCAGGATGCCCAGGACAGGGTATGAAGCTTTCTTT. Translation: CARMPRTGYEAFF.

The chain links TRBV5-5 to TRBJ1-5; the match to TRBD1 covers 10 bases. Germline V gene sequence: CDR1 SGHKS, CDR2 YYEKEE (reference sequence). The CDR3 is 17 amino acids. The V gene end was trimmed by 4 bases and the J gene end by 2 bases; junction bases not matched to a gene: 9. DNA of the CDR3: TGTGCCAGCAGCATTCCTGGGACAGGGGAGGGCAATCAGCCCCAGCATTTT. This encodes CASSIPGTGEGNQPQHF.

This clonotype was seen a few times. The chain couples TRBV7-9 to TRBJ2-5; tentatively, D is TRBD1 (5 bases). Trimming took 5 bases from V and 5 from J, leaving 15 bases between them. The CDR3 consists of 14 residues. Germline loops: CDR1 SEHNR, CDR2 FQNEAQ (reference sequence). The CDR3 DNA reads as TGTGCCAGCAGCCTGAGACAGAATCTGGAGACCCAGTACTTC. Protein sequence: CASSLRQNLETQYF. Looking up the rest from reference TRBV7-9 and TRBJ2-5 gives the full variable domain: DTGVSQNPRHKITKRGQNVTFRCDPISEHNRLYWYRQTLGQGPEFLTYFQNEAQLEKSRLLSDRFSAERPKGSFSTLEIQRTEQGDSAMYLCASSLRQNLETQYFGPGTRLLVL.

The J gene is TRBJ1-2, the V gene TRBV10-3; D possibly corresponds to TRBD1 (6 bases). CDR1 and CDR2 from the germline V gene are ENHRY and SYGVKD. V dropped 10 bases and J dropped 2 bases, with 17 bases sitting between them. The CDR3 is 14 residues long. The chain's CDR3 is CATGTGTANYGYTF. The CDR3 region has the DNA TGTGCCACCGGAACAGGGACTGCGAACTATGGCTACACCTTC.

This chain joins TRBV4-3 and TRBJ2-3, with a weak D call TRBD2 (5 bases). This CDR3 is 16 amino acids long. Trimming shortened V by 1 base and J by 4 bases, and 15 bases separated the two germline ends. Germline CDR1 reads LGHNA; CDR2 reads YSLEER. The CDR3 nucleotides read TGCGCCAGCAGCCAAGCGAGGACTGGAAGGGCAGATACGCAGTATTTT. It translates to CASSQARTGRADTQYF.

The J gene is TRBJ2-7, the V gene TRBV6-1; TRBD1 or TRBD2 may be the D gene (5 bases each). Trimming removed 7 bases from V and 2 bases from J, with 18 bases in between. The CDR3 sequence is 15 residues long. Germline CDR1 reads MNHNS; CDR2 reads SASEGT. CDR3 DNA: TGTGCCAGCATACCCTCGAGGGGCTACACCTACGAGCAGTACTTC. Its protein is CASIPSRGYTYEQYF.

The chain joins TRBV5-1 to TRBJ1-1, with D possibly being TRBD1 (5 bases). CDR3 length: 15 amino acids. The V gene lost 4 bases and the J gene lost 1 base, with 14 bases spanning the gap. CDR1 and CDR2 from the germline V gene are SGHRS and YFSETQ. This chain's CDR3 is CASSLGGAGNTEAFF. Written as DNA, the CDR3 is TGCGCCAGCAGCCTTGGAGGGGCGGGGAACACTGAAGCTTTCTTT.

This chain uses TRBV11-2 with TRBJ2-1, with 7 bases that match TRBD2. Germline assignment: CDR1 SGHAT and CDR2 FQNNGV. The ends lost 0 bases at V and 3 bases at J; junction bases unmatched: 2. The CDR3 is 15 amino acids. The DNA of the CDR3 is TGTGCCAGCAGCTTAGAACTAGCGAGCTACAATGAGCAGTTCTTC. Its protein product is CASSLELASYNEQFF.

This clonotype showed up just a few times. This chain links TRBV5-1 with TRBJ1-4, with TRBD1 matching 9 bases. CDR1 SGHRS and CDR2 YFSETQ come from the germline V gene. The CDR3 contains 16 residues. J lost 3 bases, V lost 1 base, and 4 bases had no gene match. CDR3 sequence reads: CASSLIGTGSNEKLFF. In DNA form, the CDR3 reads TGCGCCAGCAGCTTGATCGGGACAGGGTCTAATGAAAAACTGTTTTTT.

This clonotype showed up just a few times. V gene TRBV20-1 combines with J gene TRBJ2-1, with 8 bases matching TRBD2. V trimming: 1 base; J trimming: 0 bases; junction bases outside the gene matches: 2. Germline assignment: CDR1 DFQATT and CDR2 SNEGSKA (reference sequence). CDR3 length equals 15 residues. The CDR3 nucleotides read TGCAGTGCTAGAGGCGGGGGGATCTCCTACAATGAGCAGTTCTTC. This gives the protein CSARGGGISYNEQFF.

This rearrangement joins TRBV5-1 to TRBJ1-4, with D possibly being TRBD1 (6 bases). Germline lookup yields CDR1 SGHRS and CDR2 YFSETQ. The CDR3 has 14 residues. Trimming pared 7 bases from V and 2 bases from J, leaving 12 bases between. The CDR3: CASRSQGTNEKLFF. The CDR3 nucleotides read TGCGCCAGCCGATCACAGGGCACTAATGAAAAACTGTTTTTT. Using reference TRBV5-1 and TRBJ1-4 for the parts outside the CDR3, the full variable domain is KAGVTQTPRYLIKTRGQQVTLSCSPISGHRSVSWYQQTPGQGLQFLFEYFSETQRNKGNFPGRFSGRQFSNSRSEMNVSTLELGDSALYLCASRSQGTNEKLFFGSGTQLSVL.

This clonotype was seen more than once but under ten times. V usage is TRBV2 and J usage is TRBJ2-2; D tentatively fits TRBD1 or TRBD2 (5 bases each). The CDR3 runs 15 residues. Germline V gene lookup returns CDR1 SNHLY and CDR2 FYNNEI. Trimming took off 3 bases at V and 2 bases at J, with 10 bases between the two ends. The CDR3 nucleotides are TGTGCCAGCAGTGATACGGGACCTAACACCGGGGAGCTGTTTTTT. Its protein is CASSDTGPNTGELFF.

This clonotype was recorded a few times. The chain joins TRBV11-3 to TRBJ2-1; D is unresolved. Germline V gene lookup returns CDR1 SGHNT and CDR2 YENEEA. The ends were cut back, 2 bases at V and 8 bases at J, with 16 bases in the middle. CDR3 length: 15 amino acids. CDR3 nucleotides: TGTGCCAGCAGCTTAACCGGAGTGGTTGGAGATGAGCAGTTCTTC. Translated, it gives CASSLTGVVGDEQFF. The full variable domain, in which reference TRBV11-3 and TRBJ2-1 provide the parts outside the CDR3, is EAGVVQSPRYKIIEKKQPVAFWCNPISGHNTLYWYLQNLGQGPELLIRYENEEAVDDSQLPKDRFSAERLKGVDSTLKIQPAELGDSAVYLCASSLTGVVGDEQFFGPGTRLTVL.

This clonotype has at least ten counts. The chain recombines TRBV29-1 with TRBJ2-1; 7 nucleotides agree with TRBD1. Trimming took 8 bases from V and 7 from J; bases not matched to a gene: 8. There are 12 residues in the CDR3. CDR1 SQVTM and CDR2 ANQGSEA come from the germline V gene. The CDR3 loop is CSLIAGGNEQFF. CDR3 nucleotides: TGCAGCCTAATCGCAGGGGGTAATGAGCAGTTCTTC.

This clonotype was seen more than once but under ten times. V and J are TRBV18 and TRBJ1-4; D ambiguous. The germline CDR1 and CDR2 sequences are KGHSH and LQKENI. The V end was cut by 6 bases, the J end by 7 bases, with 12 bases between. This CDR3 contains 13 residues. The CDR3 reads CASSGPGREKLFF. CDR3 nucleotide sequence: TGTGCCAGCTCCGGGCCCGGACGTGAAAAACTGTTTTTT.

There are many counts of this clonotype. This chain uses TRBV5-1 with TRBJ1-6, with TRBD1 matching over 7 bases. In germline, CDR1 is SGHRS, CDR2 YFSETQ. The CDR3 consists of 15 residues. The trim removed 1 base at V and 7 bases at J, leaving 5 bases unmatched. CDR3 bases: TGCGCCAGCAGCTTGCGAGGACAGGCGAATTCACCCCTCCACTTT. Translated: CASSLRGQANSPLHF.

V and J are TRBV5-1 and TRBJ2-1; 13 bases fit TRBD2. Trimming cost V 0 bases and J 2 bases; bases outside gene matches: 14. Looked up from germline, CDR1 is SGHRS and CDR2 is YFSETQ. The CDR3 contains 21 residues. CDR3: CASSLARTSGSVQRAYNEQFF. CDR3 in DNA: TGCGCCAGCAGCTTGGCGAGGACTAGCGGGAGTGTCCAACGGGCCTACAATGAGCAGTTCTTC.

The chain recombines TRBV7-8 with TRBJ2-2; 11 bases align to TRBD2. Germline loops: CDR1 SGHVS, CDR2 FQNEAQ. The CDR3 runs to 16 residues. J was trimmed by 5 bases and V by 5 bases; bases with no gene match: 7. The CDR3 DNA is TGTGCCAGCAGCGCGCCGGGACTAGCGGATACCGGGGAGCTGTTTTTT. The encoded protein is CASSAPGLADTGELFF.

This clonotype has just a few counts. V gene TRBV7-2 combines with J gene TRBJ1-5; D is undetermined. Germline values: CDR1 SGHTA, CDR2 FQGNSA. The CDR3 runs to 15 residues. The germline V and J ends were trimmed by 2 bases and 3 bases, with 11 bases remaining between them. The CDR3 is CASSLYSTTNQPQHF. DNA for the CDR3: TGTGCCAGCAGCTTATACTCAACCACCAATCAGCCCCAGCATTTT.

V usage is TRBV20-1 and J usage is TRBJ2-7, with TRBD1 matching 7 bases. The CDR3 is 14 amino acids. V lost 2 bases to trimming and J lost 2 bases; unmatched junction nucleotides: 6. Germline V gene data show CDR1 as DFQATT and CDR2 as SNEGSKA (reference sequence). Here the CDR3 DNA reads TGCAGTGCTAGATCCGACAGGGACCCCTACGAGCAGTACTTC. Residues: CSARSDRDPYEQYF.

This clonotype appeared a few times. The chain has TRBV5-4 and TRBJ1-2, with 12 bases lining up with TRBD1. V shed 6 bases, J shed 4 bases, and the junction held 7 bases outside the gene matches. CDR3 length equals 15 residues. The germline gives CDR1 SGHNT, CDR2 YYREEE (reference sequence). The CDR3 reads CASNPRDRGPYGYTF. CDR3 nucleotides: TGTGCCAGCAACCCCCGGGACAGGGGGCCCTATGGCTACACCTTC.

Ten or more counts support this clonotype. This sequence joins TRBV6-2 or TRBV6-3 and TRBJ1-1; maybe TRBD1 (6 bases). With 4 bases removed from V and 0 bases from J, the gap between germline ends came to 12 bases. The length of the CDR3 is 15 residues. Per the germline V gene, CDR1 is MNHEY and CDR2 is SVGEGT. The CDR3: CASSFRGLMNTEAFF. The CDR3 region has the DNA TGTGCCAGCAGTTTCAGGGGCCTCATGAACACTGAAGCTTTCTTT.